The TCR beta chain under discussion was sequenced for a study of shared clonotypes between healthy human individuals. CDR3 length: 14 amino acids. CDR1 is SGHDT, CDR2 YYEEEE, per germline. Unmatched junction bases numbered 0, after V lost 3 bases and J lost 1 base. Clones were read by immunoSEQ multiplex PCR, and TCRdb kept only the in-frame ones, dropping some. The sample consists of millions of clones, approximately 95% of them appearing once. About this clone: This specimen includes other DNA sequences encoding the same CDR3.

Sequences were obtained from naive CD4+ T cells from PBMCs. As to subset: CD45RA+ positively selected. This chain joins TRBV5-6 and TRBJ2-2; the match to TRBD1 covers 7 bases. The TCR comes from a man between 18 and 35 years old in good health. Some clones in this sample may be carry-over from other donors' samples. CDR3 in DNA: TGTGCCAGCAGCTGGGACAGGAACACCGGGGAGCTGTTTTTT. Translated: CASSWDRNTGELFF.